This TCR beta chain was documented in a study of CD4 and CD8 cells across lung adenocarcinoma regions. Samples came from patients with localized non-small cell lung adenocarcinoma. The CDR3 runs 13 residues. Trimming cost V 11 bases and J 0 bases, with 14 bases left between them. In germline, CDR1 is ENHRY, CDR2 SYGVKD. TCRdb called the PCR reads again in MiXCR, with one record for every CDR3 protein. The table records over 3,500 distinct CDR3 sequences, 45% to 60% of them present only once. This chain uses TRBV10-3 with TRBJ2-7; D may correspond to TRBD1 or TRBD2 (5 bases each). Sequencing was done on a sample of CD4+ T cells from the center of a lung tumor. The TCR was taken from a female donor with lung adenocarcinoma. The CD4 and CD8 labels of this study may be unreliable. The CDR3, as DNA: TGTGCCGGGGGTGAGGTGCACTCCTACGAGCAGTACTTC. Translated: CAGGEVHSYEQYF.